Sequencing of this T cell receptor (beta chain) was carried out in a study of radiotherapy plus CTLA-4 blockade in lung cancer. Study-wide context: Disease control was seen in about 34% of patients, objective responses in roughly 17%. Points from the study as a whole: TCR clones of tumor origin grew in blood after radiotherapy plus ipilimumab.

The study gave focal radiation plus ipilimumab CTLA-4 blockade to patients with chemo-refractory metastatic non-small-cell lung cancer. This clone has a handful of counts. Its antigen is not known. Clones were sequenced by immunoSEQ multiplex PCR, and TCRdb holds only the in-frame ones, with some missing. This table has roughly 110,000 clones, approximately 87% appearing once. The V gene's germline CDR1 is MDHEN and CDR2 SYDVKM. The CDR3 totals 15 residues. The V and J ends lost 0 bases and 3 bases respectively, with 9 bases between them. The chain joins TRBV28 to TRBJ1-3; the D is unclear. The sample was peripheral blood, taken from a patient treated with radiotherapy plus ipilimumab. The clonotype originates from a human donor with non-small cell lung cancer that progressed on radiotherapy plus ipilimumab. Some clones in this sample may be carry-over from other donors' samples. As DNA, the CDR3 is TGTGCCAGCAGTTTATGGGCAGGCAGTGGAAACACCATATATTTT. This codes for CASSLWAGSGNTIYF.